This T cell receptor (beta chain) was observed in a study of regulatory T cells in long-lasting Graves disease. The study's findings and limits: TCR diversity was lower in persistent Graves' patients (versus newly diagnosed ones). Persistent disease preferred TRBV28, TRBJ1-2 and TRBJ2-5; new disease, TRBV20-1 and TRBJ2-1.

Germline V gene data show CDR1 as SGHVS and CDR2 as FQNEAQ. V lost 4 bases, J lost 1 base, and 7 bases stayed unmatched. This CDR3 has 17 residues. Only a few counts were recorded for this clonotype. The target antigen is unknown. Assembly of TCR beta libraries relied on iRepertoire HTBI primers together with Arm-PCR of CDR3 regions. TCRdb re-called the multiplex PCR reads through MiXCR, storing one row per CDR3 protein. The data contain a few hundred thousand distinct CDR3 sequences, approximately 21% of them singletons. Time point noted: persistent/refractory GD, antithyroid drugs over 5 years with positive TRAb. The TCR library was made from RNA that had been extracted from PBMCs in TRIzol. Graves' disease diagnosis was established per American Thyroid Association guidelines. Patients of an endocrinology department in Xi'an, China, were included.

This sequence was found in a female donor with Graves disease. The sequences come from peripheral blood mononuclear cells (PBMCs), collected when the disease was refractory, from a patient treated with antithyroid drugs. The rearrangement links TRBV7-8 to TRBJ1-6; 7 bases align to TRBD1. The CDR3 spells CASSSIPGQSYNSPLHF. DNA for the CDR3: TGTGCCAGCAGCTCAATCCCGGGACAGTCCTATAATTCACCCCTCCACTTT.